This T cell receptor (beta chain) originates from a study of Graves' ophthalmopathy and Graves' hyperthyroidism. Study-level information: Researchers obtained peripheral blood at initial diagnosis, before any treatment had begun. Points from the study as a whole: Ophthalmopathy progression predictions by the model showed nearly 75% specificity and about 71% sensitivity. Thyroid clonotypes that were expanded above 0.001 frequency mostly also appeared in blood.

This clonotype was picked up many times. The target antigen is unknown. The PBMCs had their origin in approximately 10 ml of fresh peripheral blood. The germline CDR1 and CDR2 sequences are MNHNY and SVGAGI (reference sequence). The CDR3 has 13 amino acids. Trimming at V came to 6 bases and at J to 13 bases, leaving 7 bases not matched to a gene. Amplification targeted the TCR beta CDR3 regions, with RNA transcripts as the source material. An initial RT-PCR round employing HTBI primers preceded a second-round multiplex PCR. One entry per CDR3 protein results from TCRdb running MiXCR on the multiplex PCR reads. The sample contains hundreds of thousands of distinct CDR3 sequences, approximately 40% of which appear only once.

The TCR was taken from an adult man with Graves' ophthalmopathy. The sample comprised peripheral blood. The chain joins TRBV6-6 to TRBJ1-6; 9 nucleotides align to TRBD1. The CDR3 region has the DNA TGTGCCAGCAGCCCCGACAGGGGGTGGCCCCTCCACTTT. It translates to CASSPDRGWPLHF.